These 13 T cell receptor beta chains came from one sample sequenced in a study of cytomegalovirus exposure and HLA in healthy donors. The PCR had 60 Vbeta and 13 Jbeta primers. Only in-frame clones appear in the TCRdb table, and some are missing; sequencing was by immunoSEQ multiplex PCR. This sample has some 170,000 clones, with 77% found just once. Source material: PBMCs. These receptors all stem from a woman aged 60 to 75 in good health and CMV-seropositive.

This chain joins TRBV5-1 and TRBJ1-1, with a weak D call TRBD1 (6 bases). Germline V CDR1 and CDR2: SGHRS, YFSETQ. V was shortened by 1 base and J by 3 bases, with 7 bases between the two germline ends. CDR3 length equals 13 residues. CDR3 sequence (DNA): TGCGCCAGCAGCTTGACAGGGCACACTGAAGCTTTCTTT. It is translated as CASSLTGHTEAFF.

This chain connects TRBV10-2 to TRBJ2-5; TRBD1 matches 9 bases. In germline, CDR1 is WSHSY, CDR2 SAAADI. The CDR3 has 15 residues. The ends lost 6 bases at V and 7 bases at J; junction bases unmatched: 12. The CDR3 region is CASSHDRGGKSTQYF. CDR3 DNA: TGCGCCAGCAGCCACGACAGGGGGGGGAAGTCGACCCAGTACTTC.

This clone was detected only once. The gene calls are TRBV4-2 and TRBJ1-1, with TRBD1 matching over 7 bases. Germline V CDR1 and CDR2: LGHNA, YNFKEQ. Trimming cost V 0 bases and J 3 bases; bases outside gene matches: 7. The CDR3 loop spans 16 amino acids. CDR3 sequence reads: CASSQEGGQRDTEAFF. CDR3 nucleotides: TGTGCCAGCAGCCAAGAGGGGGGACAGAGGGACACTGAAGCTTTCTTT.

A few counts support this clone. The CDR3 sequence: CASSFGQGSTEAFF. The CDR3 bases are TGTGCCAGCAGCTTTGGACAGGGTAGCACTGAAGCTTTCTTT. The chain recombines TRBV7-2 with TRBJ1-1, with 8 bases aligning to TRBD1. Germline assignment: CDR1 SGHTA and CDR2 FQGNSA. This CDR3 is built from 14 residues. V shed 3 bases, J shed 4 bases, and the junction held 4 bases outside the gene matches. The full variable domain, completed using reference TRBV7-2 and TRBJ1-1, is GAGVSQSPSNKVTEKGKDVELRCDPISGHTALYWYRQSLGQGLEFLIYFQGNSAPDKSGLPSDRFSAERTGGSVSTLTIQRTQQEDSAVYLCASSFGQGSTEAFFGQGTRLTVV.

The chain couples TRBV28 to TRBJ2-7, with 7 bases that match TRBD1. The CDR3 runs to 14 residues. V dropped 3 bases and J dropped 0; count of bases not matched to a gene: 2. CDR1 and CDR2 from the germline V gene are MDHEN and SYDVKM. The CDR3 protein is CASSFGTASYEQYF. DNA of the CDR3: TGTGCCAGCAGTTTCGGGACAGCCTCCTACGAGCAGTACTTC.

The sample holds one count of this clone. CDR3: CASSKALWWLHEQYF. In DNA, the CDR3 is TGTGCCAGCAGCAAAGCGCTTTGGTGGCTCCACGAGCAGTACTTC. This chain connects TRBV21-1 to TRBJ2-7; TRBD1 was called by the table and not checked on the DNA. TRBV21-1 is noted as a pseudogene. The CDR3 has 15 residues.

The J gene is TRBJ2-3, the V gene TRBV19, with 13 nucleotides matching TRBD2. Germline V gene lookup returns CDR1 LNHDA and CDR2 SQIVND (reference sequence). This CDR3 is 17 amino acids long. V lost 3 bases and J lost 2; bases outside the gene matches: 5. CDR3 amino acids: CASSISGLAGNTDTQYF. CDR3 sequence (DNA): TGTGCCAGTAGTATCTCGGGACTAGCGGGGAACACAGATACGCAGTATTTT.

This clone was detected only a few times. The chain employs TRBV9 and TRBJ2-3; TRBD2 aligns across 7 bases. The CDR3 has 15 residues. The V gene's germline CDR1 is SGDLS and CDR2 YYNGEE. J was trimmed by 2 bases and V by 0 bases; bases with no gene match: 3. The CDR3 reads CASSVEGDYTDTQYF. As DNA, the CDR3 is TGTGCCAGCAGCGTAGAAGGGGACTACACAGATACGCAGTATTTT.

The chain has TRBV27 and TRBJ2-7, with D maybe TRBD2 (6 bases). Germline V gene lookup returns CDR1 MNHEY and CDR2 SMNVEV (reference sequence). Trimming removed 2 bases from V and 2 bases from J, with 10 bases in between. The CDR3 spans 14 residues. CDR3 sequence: CASSLGRGTYEQYF. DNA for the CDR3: TGTGCCAGCAGTTTAGGACGCGGGACCTACGAGCAGTACTTC.

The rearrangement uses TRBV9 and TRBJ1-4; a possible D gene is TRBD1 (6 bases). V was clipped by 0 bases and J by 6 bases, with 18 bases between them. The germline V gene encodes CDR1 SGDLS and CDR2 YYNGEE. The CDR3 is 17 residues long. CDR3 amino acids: CASSVDPPGALDEKLFF. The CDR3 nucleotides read TGTGCCAGCAGCGTAGATCCGCCAGGGGCGCTCGATGAAAAACTGTTTTTT.

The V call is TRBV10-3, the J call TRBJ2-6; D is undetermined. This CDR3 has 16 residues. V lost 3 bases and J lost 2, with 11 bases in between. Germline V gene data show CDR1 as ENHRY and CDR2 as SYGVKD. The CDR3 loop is CAISDGHPPGANVLTF. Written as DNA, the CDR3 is TGTGCCATCAGTGATGGCCATCCCCCTGGGGCCAACGTCCTGACTTTC.

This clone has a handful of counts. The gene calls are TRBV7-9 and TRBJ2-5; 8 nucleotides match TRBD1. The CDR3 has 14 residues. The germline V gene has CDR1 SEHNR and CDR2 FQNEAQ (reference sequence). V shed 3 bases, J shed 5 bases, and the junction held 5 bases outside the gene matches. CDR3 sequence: CASSFRGRWETQYF. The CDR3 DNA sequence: TGTGCCAGCAGCTTCAGGGGGCGCTGGGAGACCCAGTACTTC.

The CDR3 DNA is TGTGCCAGCAGTGAACGGTCCTACGGGGGGGGGCACGAGCAGTACTTC. This codes for CASSERSYGGGHEQYF. The V gene is TRBV2, the J gene TRBJ2-7; 8 nucleotides match TRBD2. Losses at the gene ends were 2 bases for V and 5 bases for J; bases not matched to a gene: 11. CDR3 length: 16 amino acids. Germline assignment: CDR1 SNHLY and CDR2 FYNNEI.